The source of this TCR beta chain is a study of blood T cell repertoires in COVID-19. Study at large: Sites across the United States, Italy and Spain contributed samples from acute and convalescent COVID-19.

This clone was observed a handful of times. CDR3 length equals 14 residues. V lost 2 bases and J lost 4, with 12 bases in between. CDR1 is SGHRS and CDR2 is YFSETQ in the germline V gene. Profiled with immunoSEQ multiplex PCR; TCRdb holds only in-frame clones, not every one. The sample yields some 69,000 clones, more than 75% seen once. The V call is TRBV5-1, the J call TRBJ2-5; possibly TRBD2 for D (6 bases). The sequencing input was peripheral blood. The source of this sequence is a human donor in a cohort sampled during active COVID-19. The CDR3 bases are TGCGCCAGCAGCTTCACTAGCACCCTAGAGACCCAGTACTTC. Translating gives CASSFTSTLETQYF.